Sequencing of this T cell receptor beta chain was carried out in a study of T cells in Graves' hyperthyroidism and ophthalmopathy. This clonotype was counted between two and nine times. Per germline, CDR1 LGHNA and CDR2 YSLEER. J was trimmed by 0 bases and V by 5 bases; bases with no gene match: 4. The CDR3 extends over 16 amino acids. RNA transcripts gave rise to amplified TCR beta CDR3 regions. The HTBI primer set was used in a first-round RT-PCR of the TCR CDR3. TCRdb itself ran the multiplex PCR reads through MiXCR, one entry per CDR3 protein. The sample consists of about 640,000 distinct CDR3 sequences, 20% of them appearing once. The study included ophthalmopathy patients with Clinical Activity Score at least 3, NOSPECS grade at least 4 and duration under 3 months. Patients were excluded because of uncontrolled infection, other autoimmune disease, pregnancy or lactation.

The sequencing sample was made of blood. The V gene is TRBV4-3, the J gene TRBJ2-1, with 10 bases that match TRBD1. This receptor was taken from a man younger than 45 with Graves' ophthalmopathy. The DNA of the CDR3 is TGCGCCAGCAGCGACAGGGGGCGAGGCTCCTACAATGAGCAGTTCTTC. Its translation: CASSDRGRGSYNEQFF.